The entry below describes one TCR beta chain. This sample was included in a study of blood T cell repertoires in COVID-19. About the research overall: PBMCs, B-cell-depleted T cells, or T cells provided the cDNA or gDNA that made up the material.

In the authors' workflow: Reference gene primers were amplified, and this amplification served to estimate nucleated cell counts. Generated by immunoSEQ multiplex PCR, the TCRdb table keeps only in-frame clones and is missing some. That table supplies the V and J calls and clone size; D and trimming were determined from the DNA. Here the sample spans 9,500 to 12,000 clones, 70% to 90% being singletons. Germline assignment: CDR1 SGDLS and CDR2 YYNGEE. V trimming: 2 bases; J trimming: 7 bases; junction bases outside the gene matches: 12. The CDR3 sequence is 18 residues long. The sequencing sample was made of peripheral blood. This receptor was taken from a man under 40 with active or convalescent COVID-19. The chain employs TRBV9 and TRBJ2-1, with 13 bases fitting TRBD2. CDR3 protein: CASSVRQLGTSGANEQFF. CDR3 nucleotides: TGTGCCAGCAGCGTGCGACAGCTCGGGACTAGCGGGGCGAATGAGCAGTTCTTC.